This T cell receptor (beta chain) was captured in a study of blood T cells in healthy people across ages. The table lists this clonotype with a few counts. The antigen remains unidentified. Germline lookup yields CDR1 SNHLY and CDR2 FYNNEI. Trimming shortened V by 4 bases and J by 1 base, and 8 bases separated the two germline ends. This CDR3 spans 13 amino acids. For the second PCR, which ran for roughly 6 to 11 cycles, a sample-barcoded 5' primer and a J-beta primer mix were used. Each of the cDNA molecules was tagged by a template-switch adaptor with 12 random nucleotides. TCRdb processed the 5' RACE reads anew with MiXCR; each CDR3 protein has one entry. The sample records about 750,000 distinct CDR3 sequences, about 53% being singletons. Overall study results and limits: Older individuals had lower TCR beta diversity per million T cells (the decline was roughly linear).

The rearrangement joins TRBV2 to TRBJ2-7, with D perhaps matching TRBD1 or TRBD2 (5 bases each). The specimen was blood. This TCR was sampled from a man older than 75 in good health. The CDR3 region has the DNA TGTGCCAGCAGTGGGGACCGGTCCTACGAGCAGTACTTC. Its protein product is CASSGDRSYEQYF.